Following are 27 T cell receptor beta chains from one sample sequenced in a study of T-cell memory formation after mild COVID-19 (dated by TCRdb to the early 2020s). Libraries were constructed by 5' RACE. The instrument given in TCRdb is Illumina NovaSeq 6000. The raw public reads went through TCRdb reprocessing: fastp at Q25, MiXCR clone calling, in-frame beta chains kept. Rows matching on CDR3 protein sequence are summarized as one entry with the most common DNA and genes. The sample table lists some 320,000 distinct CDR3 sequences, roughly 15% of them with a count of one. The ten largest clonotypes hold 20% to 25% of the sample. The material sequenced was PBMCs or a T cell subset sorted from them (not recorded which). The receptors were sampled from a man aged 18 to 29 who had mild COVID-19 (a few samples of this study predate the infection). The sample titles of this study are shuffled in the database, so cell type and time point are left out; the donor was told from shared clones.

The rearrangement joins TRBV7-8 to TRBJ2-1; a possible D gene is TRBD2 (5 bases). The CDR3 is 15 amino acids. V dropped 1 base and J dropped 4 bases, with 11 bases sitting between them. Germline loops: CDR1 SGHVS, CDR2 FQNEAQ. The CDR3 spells CASSLDGRGYNEQFF. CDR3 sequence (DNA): TGTGCCAGCAGCTTAGACGGTCGGGGTTACAATGAGCAGTTCTTC.

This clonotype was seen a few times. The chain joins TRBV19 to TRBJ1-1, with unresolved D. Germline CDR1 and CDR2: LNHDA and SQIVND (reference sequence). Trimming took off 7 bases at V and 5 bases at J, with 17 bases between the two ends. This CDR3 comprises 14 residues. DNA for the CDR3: TGTGCCAGTACCATGACGGGTCGGAGTACTGAAGCTTTCTTT. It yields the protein CASTMTGRSTEAFF.

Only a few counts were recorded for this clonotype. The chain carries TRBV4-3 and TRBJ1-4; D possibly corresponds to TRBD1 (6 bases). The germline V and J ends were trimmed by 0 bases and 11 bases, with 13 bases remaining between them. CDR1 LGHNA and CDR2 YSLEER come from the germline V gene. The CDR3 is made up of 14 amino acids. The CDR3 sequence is CASSQDGLGGKLFF. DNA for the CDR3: TGCGCCAGCAGCCAAGATGGACTAGGGGGGAAACTGTTTTTT.

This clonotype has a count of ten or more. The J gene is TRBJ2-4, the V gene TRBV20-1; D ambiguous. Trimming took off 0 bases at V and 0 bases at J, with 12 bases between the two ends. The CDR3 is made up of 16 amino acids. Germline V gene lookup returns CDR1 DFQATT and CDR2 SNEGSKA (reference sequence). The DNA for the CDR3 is TGCAGTGCTAGAGATCCCATGTCGCTAGCCAAAAACATTCAGTACTTC. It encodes CSARDPMSLAKNIQYF.

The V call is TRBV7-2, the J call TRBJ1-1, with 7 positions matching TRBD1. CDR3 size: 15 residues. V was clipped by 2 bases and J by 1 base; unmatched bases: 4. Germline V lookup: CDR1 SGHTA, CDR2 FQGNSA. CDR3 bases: TGTGCCAGCAGCTTAACCGGACAGGAGAACACTGAAGCTTTCTTT. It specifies CASSLTGQENTEAFF.

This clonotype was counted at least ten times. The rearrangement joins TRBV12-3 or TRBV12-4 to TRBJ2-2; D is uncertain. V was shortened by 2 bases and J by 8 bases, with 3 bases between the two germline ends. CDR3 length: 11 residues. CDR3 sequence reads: CASSLFGELFF. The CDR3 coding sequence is TGTGCCAGCAGTTTATTTGGGGAGCTGTTTTTT.

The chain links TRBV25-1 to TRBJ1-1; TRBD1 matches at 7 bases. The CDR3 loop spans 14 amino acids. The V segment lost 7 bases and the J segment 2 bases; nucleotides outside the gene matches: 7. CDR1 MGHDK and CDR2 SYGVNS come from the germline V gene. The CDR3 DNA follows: TGTGCCAGCATGACGGGACAGTTCAACACTGAAGCTTTCTTT. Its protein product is CASMTGQFNTEAFF.

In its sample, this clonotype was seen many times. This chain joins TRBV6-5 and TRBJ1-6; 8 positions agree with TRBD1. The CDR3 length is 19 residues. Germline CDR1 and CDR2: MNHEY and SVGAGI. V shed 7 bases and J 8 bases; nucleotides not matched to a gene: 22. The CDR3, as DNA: TGTGCCAGCATCCCACAAGTCCGCGGGGCGCAGGGGGCCGATTCACCCCTCCACTTT. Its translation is CASIPQVRGAQGADSPLHF.

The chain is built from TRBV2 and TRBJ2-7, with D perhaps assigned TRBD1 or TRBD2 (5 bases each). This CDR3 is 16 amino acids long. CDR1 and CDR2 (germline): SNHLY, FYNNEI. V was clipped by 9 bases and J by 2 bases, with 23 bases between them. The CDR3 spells CASRFSGTERAYEQYF. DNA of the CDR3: TGTGCCAGTCGATTCTCGGGGACGGAGAGGGCCTACGAGCAGTACTTC.

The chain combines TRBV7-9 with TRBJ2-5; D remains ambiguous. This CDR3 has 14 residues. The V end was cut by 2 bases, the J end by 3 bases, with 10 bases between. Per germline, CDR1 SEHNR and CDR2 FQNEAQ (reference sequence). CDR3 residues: CASSLLSAEETQYF. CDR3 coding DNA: TGTGCCAGCAGCTTACTGTCAGCCGAAGAGACCCAGTACTTC.

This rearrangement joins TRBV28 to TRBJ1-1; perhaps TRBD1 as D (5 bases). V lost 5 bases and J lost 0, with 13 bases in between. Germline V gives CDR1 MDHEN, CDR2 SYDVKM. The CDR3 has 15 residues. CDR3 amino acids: CASSPVDRMNTEAFF. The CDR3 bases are TGTGCCAGCAGTCCCGTAGACAGAATGAACACTGAAGCTTTCTTT.

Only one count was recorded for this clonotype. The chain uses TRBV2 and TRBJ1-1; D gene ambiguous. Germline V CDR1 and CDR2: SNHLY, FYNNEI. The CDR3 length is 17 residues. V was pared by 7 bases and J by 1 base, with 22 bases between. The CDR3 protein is CASNTLLGRKPNTEAFF. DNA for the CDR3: TGTGCCAGCAACACCCTCCTCGGCAGGAAACCGAACACTGAAGCTTTCTTT.

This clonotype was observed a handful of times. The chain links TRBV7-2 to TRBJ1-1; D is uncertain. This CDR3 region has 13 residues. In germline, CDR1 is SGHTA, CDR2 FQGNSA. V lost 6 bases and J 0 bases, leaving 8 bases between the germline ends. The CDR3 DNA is TGTGCCAGCAGGGGGTGGATGAACACTGAAGCTTTCTTT. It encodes CASRGWMNTEAFF.

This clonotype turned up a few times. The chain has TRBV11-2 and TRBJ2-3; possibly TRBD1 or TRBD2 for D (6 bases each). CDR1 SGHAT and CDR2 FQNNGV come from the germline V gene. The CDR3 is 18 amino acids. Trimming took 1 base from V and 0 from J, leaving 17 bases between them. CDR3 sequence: CASSLGPYREVSTDTQYF. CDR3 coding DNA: TGTGCCAGCAGCTTAGGCCCTTACAGGGAGGTTAGCACAGATACGCAGTATTTT.

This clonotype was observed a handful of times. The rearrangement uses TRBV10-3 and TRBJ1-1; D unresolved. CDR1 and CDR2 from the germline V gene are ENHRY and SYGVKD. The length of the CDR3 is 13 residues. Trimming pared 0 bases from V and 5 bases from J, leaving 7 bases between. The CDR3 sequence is CAISESERTEAFF. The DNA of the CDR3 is TGTGCCATCAGTGAGTCGGAGAGGACTGAAGCTTTCTTT.

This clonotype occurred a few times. Written as DNA, the CDR3 is TGTGCCACCGAGGTGGGGGCAGTTAACACTGAAGCTTTCTTT. Its translation is CATEVGAVNTEAFF. The rearrangement links TRBV2 to TRBJ1-1; weak D call: TRBD1 (6 bases). CDR1 is SNHLY, CDR2 FYNNEI, per germline. This CDR3 region has 14 residues. V lost 10 bases and J lost 2, with 17 bases in between.

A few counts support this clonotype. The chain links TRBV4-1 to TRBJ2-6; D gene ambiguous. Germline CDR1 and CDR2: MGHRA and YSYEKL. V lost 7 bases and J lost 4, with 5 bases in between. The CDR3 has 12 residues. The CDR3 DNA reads TGCGCCAGCAAGTCAGGGGCCAACGTCCTGACTTTC. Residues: CASKSGANVLTF.

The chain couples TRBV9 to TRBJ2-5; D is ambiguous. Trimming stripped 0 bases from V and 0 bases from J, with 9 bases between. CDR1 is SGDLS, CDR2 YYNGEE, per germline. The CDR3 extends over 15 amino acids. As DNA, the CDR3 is TGTGCCAGCAGCGTAGCTACAGCGTACCAAGAGACCCAGTACTTC. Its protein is CASSVATAYQETQYF.

The CDR3 region has the DNA TGTGCCAGCAGTTACGACACTAGCGGGGGAGCACAGTACTTC. It is translated as CASSYDTSGGAQYF. V usage is TRBV6-2 or TRBV6-3 and J usage is TRBJ2-7, with 11 bases lining up with TRBD2. The CDR3 sequence is 14 residues long. V lost 2 bases to trimming and J lost 10 bases; unmatched junction nucleotides: 7. Germline lookup yields CDR1 MNHEY and CDR2 SVGEGT.

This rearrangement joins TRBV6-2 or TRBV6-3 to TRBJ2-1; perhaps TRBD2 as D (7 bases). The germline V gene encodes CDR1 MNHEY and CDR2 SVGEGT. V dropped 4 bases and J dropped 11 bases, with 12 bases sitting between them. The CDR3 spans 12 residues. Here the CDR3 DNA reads TGTGCCAGCAGTTCTTACGGGGGGCAGCAGTTCTTC. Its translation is CASSSYGGQQFF.

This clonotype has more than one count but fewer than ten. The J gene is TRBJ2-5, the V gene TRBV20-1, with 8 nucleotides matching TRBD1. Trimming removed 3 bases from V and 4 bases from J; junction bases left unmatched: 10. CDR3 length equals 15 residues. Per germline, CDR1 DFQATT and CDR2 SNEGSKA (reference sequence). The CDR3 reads CSAREDRALRETQYF. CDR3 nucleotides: TGCAGTGCTAGGGAGGACAGGGCCCTGCGAGAGACCCAGTACTTC.

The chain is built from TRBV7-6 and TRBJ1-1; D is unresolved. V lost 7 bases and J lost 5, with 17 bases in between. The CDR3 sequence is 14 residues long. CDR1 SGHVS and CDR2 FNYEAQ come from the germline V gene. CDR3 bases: TGTGCCAGCATGAATGGAGGGAGGAGGACTGAAGCTTTCTTT. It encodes CASMNGGRRTEAFF.

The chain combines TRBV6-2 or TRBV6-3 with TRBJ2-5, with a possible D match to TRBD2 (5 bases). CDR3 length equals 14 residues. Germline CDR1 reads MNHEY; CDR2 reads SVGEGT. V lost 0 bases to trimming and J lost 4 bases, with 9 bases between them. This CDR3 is CASSYSRLRETQYF. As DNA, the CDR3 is TGTGCCAGCAGTTACTCGAGACTACGAGAGACCCAGTACTTC.

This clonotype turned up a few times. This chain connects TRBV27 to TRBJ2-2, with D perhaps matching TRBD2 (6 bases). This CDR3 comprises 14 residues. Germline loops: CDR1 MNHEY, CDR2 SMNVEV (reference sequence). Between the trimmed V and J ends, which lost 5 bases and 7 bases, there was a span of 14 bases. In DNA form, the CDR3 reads TGTGCCAGCAGTCCCCGGCGGGGTGGCGGGGAGCTGTTTTTT. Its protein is CASSPRRGGGELFF.

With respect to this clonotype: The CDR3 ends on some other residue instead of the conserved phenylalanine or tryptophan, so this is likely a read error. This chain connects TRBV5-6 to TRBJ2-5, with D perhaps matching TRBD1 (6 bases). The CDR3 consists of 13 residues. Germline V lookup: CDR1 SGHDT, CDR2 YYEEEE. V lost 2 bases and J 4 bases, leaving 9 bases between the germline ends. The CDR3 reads CASSLQGAETQYC. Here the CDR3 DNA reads TGTGCCAGCAGCTTACAGGGCGCAGAGACCCAGTACTGC.

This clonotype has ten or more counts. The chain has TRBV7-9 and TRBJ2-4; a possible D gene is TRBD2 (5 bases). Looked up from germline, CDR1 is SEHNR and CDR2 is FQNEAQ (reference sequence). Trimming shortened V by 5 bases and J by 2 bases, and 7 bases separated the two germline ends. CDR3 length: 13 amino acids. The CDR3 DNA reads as TGTGCCAGCAGCGGAGGTACCAAAAACATTCAGTACTTC. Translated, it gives CASSGGTKNIQYF.

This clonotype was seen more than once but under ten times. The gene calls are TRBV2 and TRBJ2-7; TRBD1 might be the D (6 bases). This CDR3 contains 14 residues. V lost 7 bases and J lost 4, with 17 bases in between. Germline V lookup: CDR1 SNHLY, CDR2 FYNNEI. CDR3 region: CASKITGTAYEQYF. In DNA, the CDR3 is TGTGCCAGCAAAATAACAGGGACGGCTTACGAGCAGTACTTC.